This T cell receptor (beta chain) came from a study of cytomegalovirus exposure and HLA in healthy donors. Whole-study results and caveats: Reports state that TCR beta sequences accurately predicted most subjects' HLA-A and HLA-B alleles. The authors enumerated over 150 TCR beta chains as linked to cytomegalovirus. Presence/absence analyses rested on an assumption that sequencing depth was roughly uniform across donors. In a later analysis, common viral pathogens appeared linked to several of the most significant clusters.

A word on this clone: The antigen remains unidentified.

CDR3 size: 15 residues. Germline-derived CDR1 and CDR2 are SGDLS and YYNGEE. V was shortened by 4 bases and J by 4 bases, with 17 bases between the two germline ends. Primers for the PCR totalled 60 Vbeta and 13 Jbeta. Profiled with immunoSEQ multiplex PCR; TCRdb holds only in-frame clones, not every one. The repertoire has approximately 160,000 clones, approximately 79% of them found once; the top ten carry 1.5% to 2%. Sequenced material: PBMCs. V and J are TRBV9 and TRBJ1-2; D is perhaps TRBD1 (5 bases). The TCR was taken from a human donor in good health. The CDR3 loop is CASSPKGLPGYGYTF. The DNA of the CDR3 is TGTGCCAGCAGCCCCAAGGGACTTCCCGGCTATGGCTACACCTTC.